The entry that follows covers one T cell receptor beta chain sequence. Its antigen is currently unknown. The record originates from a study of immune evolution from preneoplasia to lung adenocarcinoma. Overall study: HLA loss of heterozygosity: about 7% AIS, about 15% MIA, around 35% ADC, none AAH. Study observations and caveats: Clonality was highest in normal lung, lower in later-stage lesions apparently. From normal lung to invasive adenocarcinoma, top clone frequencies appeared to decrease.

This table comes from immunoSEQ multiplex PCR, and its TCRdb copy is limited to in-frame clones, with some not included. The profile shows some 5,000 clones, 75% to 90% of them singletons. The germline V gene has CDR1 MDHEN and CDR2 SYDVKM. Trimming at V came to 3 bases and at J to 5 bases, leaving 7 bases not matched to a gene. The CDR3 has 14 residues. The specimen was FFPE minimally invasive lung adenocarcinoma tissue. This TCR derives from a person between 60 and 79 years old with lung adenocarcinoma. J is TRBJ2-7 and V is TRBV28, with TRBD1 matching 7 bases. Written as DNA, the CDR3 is TGTGCCAGCAGTTTTGACAGGGTTGTCCACGAGCAGTACTTC. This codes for CASSFDRVVHEQYF. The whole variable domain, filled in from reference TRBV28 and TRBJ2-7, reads DVKVTQSSRYLVKRTGEKVFLECVQDMDHENMFWYRQDPGLGLRLIYFSYDVKMKEKGDIPEGYSVSREKKERFSLILESASTNQTSMYLCASSFDRVVHEQYFGPGTRLTVT.